The T cell receptor (beta chain) under discussion was sequenced for a study of T-cell memory formation after mild COVID-19. About the study: TCR clustering was largely donor specific. Regarding the study as a whole: A second wave of clones peaked on day 37, and their SARS-CoV-2 specificity went unconfirmed. Day 15 to 85 contracting clones showed balanced CD4/CD8; day 15 to 37 expanders favored CD4+.

About this clonotype itself: Its target is not known.

V shed 7 bases, J shed 7 bases, and the junction held 7 bases outside the gene matches. The CDR3 totals 14 residues. A 5'RACE reaction primed in the constant segment made cDNA libraries of TCR alpha and TCR beta, and these carried sample barcodes and UMIs. TCRdb recomputed calls from the 5' RACE reads with MiXCR, one row per CDR3 protein. Found here are roughly 600,000 distinct CDR3 sequences, over 15% of them singletons; the top ten hold around 12%. The chain uses TRBV12-3 or TRBV12-4 and TRBJ2-1; 10 nucleotides align to TRBD2. The sequencing sample was made of PBMCs or a T cell subset sorted from them (not recorded which). The TCR originated in an adult woman who had mild COVID-19 (a few samples of this study predate the infection). Cell type and time point are not known. Here the CDR3 DNA reads TGTGCCAGCACCAAAGCGGGAGGGCTGAATGAGCAGTTCTTC. The encoded protein is CASTKAGGLNEQFF.